The 25 T cell receptor beta chains reported below all come from one sample, sequenced in a study of shared clonotypes between healthy human individuals. Only in-frame clones appear in the TCRdb table, and some are missing; sequencing was by immunoSEQ multiplex PCR. Here the sample spans more than 1.2 million clones, around 98.5% being singletons. The sequenced material came from naive CD4+ T cells sorted from blood. Subset meaning: CD45RA+ positively selected. The receptors were gathered from a man younger than 45 in good health.

This clone was observed a single time. This chain uses TRBV7-2 with TRBJ2-7; 9 bases are a match to TRBD2. Germline CDR1 reads SGHTA; CDR2 reads FQGNSA. V shed 5 bases and J 2 bases; nucleotides not matched to a gene: 10. This CDR3 has 16 residues. The CDR3 sequence is CASSPPWLAGTYEQYF. The CDR3 nucleotides are TGTGCCAGCAGCCCCCCCTGGCTAGCGGGAACCTACGAGCAGTACTTC.

About this clone: Distinct nucleotide sequences in the sample also encode this CDR3. V gene TRBV7-6 combines with J gene TRBJ2-7, with 10 bases lining up with TRBD1. CDR1 SGHVS and CDR2 FNYEAQ come from the germline V gene. Trimming at V came to 2 bases and at J to 1 base, leaving 2 bases not matched to a gene. This CDR3 contains 15 residues. The CDR3 is CASSLTDRGSYEQYF. The DNA for the CDR3 is TGTGCCAGCAGCTTAACGGACAGGGGGTCCTACGAGCAGTACTTC.

This chain uses TRBV9 with TRBJ1-1; weak D call: TRBD1 (5 bases). This CDR3 has 12 residues. Trimming removed 9 bases at V and 4 bases at J, with 13 bases between. Germline V gene lookup returns CDR1 SGDLS and CDR2 YYNGEE. The CDR3 DNA reads as TGTGCCACCATTGCGGGGCTCACTGAAGCTTTCTTT. It yields the protein CATIAGLTEAFF.

CDR3 loop: CATTRTGDFGNEQYF. The CDR3 DNA reads TGTGCCACCACCCGGACAGGGGATTTTGGGAACGAGCAGTACTTC. This rearrangement joins TRBV15 to TRBJ2-7; 9 nucleotides line up with TRBD1. V was pared by 7 bases and J by 5 bases, with 12 bases of the junction left unmatched. CDR1 is LNHNV, CDR2 YYDKDF, per germline (reference sequence). CDR3 length equals 15 residues.

V gene TRBV4-3 combines with J gene TRBJ1-2; TRBD1 matches at 9 bases. V trimming: 4 bases; J trimming: 2 bases; junction bases outside the gene matches: 2. Germline V CDR1 and CDR2: LGHNA, YSLEER. The CDR3 spans 14 residues. Here the CDR3 DNA reads TGCGCCAGCAGCCCCGGGACAGGGAACTATGGCTACACCTTC. Encoded protein: CASSPGTGNYGYTF.

V is TRBV9 and J is TRBJ2-7; TRBD2 matches 11 bases. The V gene end was trimmed by 0 bases and the J gene end by 4 bases; junction bases not matched to a gene: 6. The germline V gene encodes CDR1 SGDLS and CDR2 YYNGEE. The CDR3 is made up of 16 amino acids. The CDR3 loop reads CASSVASTSGIYEQYF. CDR3 sequence (DNA): TGTGCCAGCAGCGTAGCGTCGACTAGCGGGATATACGAGCAGTACTTC.

V and J are TRBV18 and TRBJ1-1; D gene unclear. This CDR3 spans 16 amino acids. Germline V CDR1 and CDR2: KGHSH, LQKENI. V lost 2 bases and J lost 0, with 13 bases in between. The CDR3, as DNA: TGTGCCAGCTCACCAGGAATCCTCGTCATGAACACTGAAGCTTTCTTT. It translates to CASSPGILVMNTEAFF.

The genes are TRBV10-3 and TRBJ2-3; D might be TRBD2 (6 bases). This CDR3 contains 16 residues. Trimming shortened V by 0 bases and J by 0 bases, and 10 bases separated the two germline ends. Germline CDR1 ENHRY, CDR2 SYGVKD. CDR3 protein: CAISESGRGSTDTQYF. CDR3 in DNA: TGTGCCATCAGTGAGTCGGGGCGGGGTAGCACAGATACGCAGTATTTT.

The chain has TRBV7-2 and TRBJ2-1; a weak D match, TRBD1 (5 bases). CDR1 and CDR2 (germline): SGHTA, FQGNSA. Trimming removed 4 bases from V and 5 bases from J, with 12 bases in between. The length of the CDR3 is 14 residues. Here the CDR3 DNA reads TGTGCCAGCAGCTCCGACAGCCCAAACAATGAGCAGTTCTTC. Encoded protein: CASSSDSPNNEQFF.

The chain has TRBV10-3 and TRBJ2-7; 8 bases are a match to TRBD2. There are 13 residues in the CDR3. Germline V gives CDR1 ENHRY, CDR2 SYGVKD. V shed 8 bases and J 2 bases; nucleotides not matched to a gene: 5. In DNA form, the CDR3 reads TGTGCCATCCGGGGGGGGGCACCCTACGAGCAGTACTTC. Protein sequence: CAIRGGAPYEQYF.

The chain couples TRBV14 to TRBJ2-2; D tentatively fits TRBD1 or TRBD2 (5 bases each). The CDR3 runs to 17 residues. Trimming cost V 4 bases and J 2 bases, with 17 bases left between them. Germline CDR1 and CDR2: SGHDN and FVKESK. The chain's CDR3 is CASSPGTHEGNTGELFF. CDR3 sequence (DNA): TGTGCCAGCAGCCCCGGGACCCACGAGGGCAACACCGGGGAGCTGTTTTTT.

The V and J genes are TRBV6-1 and TRBJ2-2, with 9 bases matching TRBD2. CDR1 is MNHNS and CDR2 is SASEGT in the germline V gene. This CDR3 is 19 amino acids long. V was clipped by 1 base and J by 9 bases; unmatched bases: 18. This CDR3 is CASSEVWFGGRAAGRELFF. For the CDR3, the DNA is TGTGCCAGCAGTGAAGTGTGGTTCGGCGGGAGGGCCGCGGGCCGGGAGCTGTTTTTT.

In the case of this clone: One end of the junction fails to match germline, which may point to a read error. This chain connects TRBV6-6 to TRBJ2-7, with D perhaps matching TRBD2 (6 bases). From germline, CDR1 is MNHNY and CDR2 SVGAGI (reference sequence). The CDR3 runs 13 residues. The CDR3 nucleotides read TGTGCCACCACATTAGCGGAAAACTACGTGCAGTACTTC. This codes for CATTLAENYVQYF.

The chain combines TRBV2 with TRBJ1-1; D gene uncertain. Germline V gene sequence: CDR1 SNHLY, CDR2 FYNNEI. The V end lost 4 bases, the J end lost 1 base, and 7 bases lay between the germline ends. This CDR3 has 13 residues. The chain's CDR3 is CASSAPPNTEAFF. DNA for the CDR3: TGTGCCAGCAGTGCGCCCCCGAACACTGAAGCTTTCTTT.

The rearrangement uses TRBV7-6 and TRBJ2-7; 9 bases map to TRBD2. The CDR3 has 15 amino acids. Germline V gives CDR1 SGHVS, CDR2 FNYEAQ. Trimming removed 4 bases from V and 6 bases from J; junction bases left unmatched: 10. CDR3 bases: TGTGCCAGCAGCTCGGTGCGGGAGGGCCGAGGCGAGCAGTACTTC. Its protein is CASSSVREGRGEQYF. Filled out from reference TRBV7-6 and TRBJ2-7, the complete variable domain reads GAGVSQSPRYKVTKRGQDVALRCDPISGHVSLYWYRQALGQGPEFLTYFNYEAQQDKSGLPNDRFSAERPEGSISTLTIQRTEQRDSAMYRCASSSVREGRGEQYFGPGTRLTVT.

The V call is TRBV9, the J call TRBJ2-1; 8 bases fit TRBD2. There are 16 residues in the CDR3. Germline V CDR1 and CDR2: SGDLS, YYNGEE. V shed 0 bases, J shed 5 bases, and the junction held 7 bases outside the gene matches. This CDR3 reads CASSVDSGSLNNEQFF. Written as DNA, the CDR3 is TGTGCCAGCAGCGTAGACAGCGGGAGCTTAAACAATGAGCAGTTCTTC.

The V gene is TRBV18, the J gene TRBJ1-2; perhaps TRBD1 as D (6 bases). The CDR3 contains 15 residues. Deletions cut 3 bases from V and 8 bases from J, with 19 bases between. Germline CDR1 is KGHSH and CDR2 is LQKENI. CDR3 amino acids: CASSPTAGAPEGYTF. In DNA form, the CDR3 reads TGTGCCAGCTCACCTACCGCAGGGGCGCCGGAAGGCTACACCTTC.

The chain has TRBV5-4 and TRBJ1-2; 12 bases fit TRBD1. The J segment lost 6 bases and the V segment lost 1 base, leaving 4 bases of the junction unmatched. The CDR3 covers 15 residues. Germline assignment: CDR1 SGHNT and CDR2 YYREEE (reference sequence). CDR3 nucleotides: TGTGCCAGCAGCTTGCCCGGGACAGGGGGCCATGGCTACACCTTC. This translates into CASSLPGTGGHGYTF.

A word on this clone: The sample holds other DNA sequences that translate to the same CDR3. V gene TRBV6-5 combines with J gene TRBJ1-1; D is uncertain. Trimming shortened V by 2 bases and J by 0 bases, and 4 bases separated the two germline ends. The CDR3 has 13 residues. Germline V lookup: CDR1 MNHEY, CDR2 SVGAGI. CDR3 coding DNA: TGTGCCAGCAGTTACAACATGAACACTGAAGCTTTCTTT. Residues: CASSYNMNTEAFF.

The V and J genes are TRBV6-5 and TRBJ1-1; the D is unclear. Germline loops: CDR1 MNHEY, CDR2 SVGAGI. The CDR3 is 11 amino acids. V shed 8 bases and J shed 1 base, with 5 bases lying between them. The CDR3 DNA is TGTGCCAGCGTGGGGAACACTGAAGCTTTCTTT. Residues: CASVGNTEAFF.

The CDR3: CASSSTTRVRALSGANVLTF. In DNA form, the CDR3 reads TGTGCCAGCAGTTCGACGACCAGGGTTAGGGCGCTGTCCGGGGCCAACGTCCTGACTTTC. The chain has TRBV28 and TRBJ2-6; TRBD1 might be the D (5 bases). This CDR3 has 20 residues. Germline CDR1 MDHEN, CDR2 SYDVKM. Trimming removed 4 bases from V and 4 bases from J, with 26 bases in between.

This chain joins TRBV6-1 and TRBJ1-2, with D unresolved. V lost 7 bases and J lost 4, with 16 bases in between. The CDR3 contains 14 residues. Germline V gene lookup returns CDR1 MNHNS and CDR2 SASEGT. CDR3 loop: CASTSRGESYGYTF. The CDR3 coding sequence is TGTGCCAGCACCTCCAGAGGAGAGTCCTATGGCTACACCTTC.

The J gene is TRBJ1-2, the V gene TRBV6-5; D unresolved. Trimming left V 2 bases short and J 4 bases short, with 11 bases between. Germline V gene lookup returns CDR1 MNHEY and CDR2 SVGAGI. This CDR3 has 14 amino acids. The CDR3 bases are TGTGCCAGCAGTTACGGGCAGCCAGCCTATGGCTACACCTTC. Amino acids: CASSYGQPAYGYTF.

This sequence joins TRBV29-1 and TRBJ2-1, with D tentatively TRBD2 (6 bases). V shed 7 bases and J shed 12 bases, with 13 bases lying between them. CDR1 SQVTM and CDR2 ANQGSEA come from the germline V gene. The CDR3 covers 10 residues. CDR3 DNA sequence: TGCAGCGGATCCGGGACTCGGCAGTTCTTC. Its translation: CSGSGTRQFF.

The chain carries TRBV6-5 and TRBJ2-3; 10 bases fit TRBD2. From germline, CDR1 is MNHEY and CDR2 SVGAGI. The CDR3 spans 14 residues. With 6 bases clipped from V and 2 bases from J, the junction kept 2 bases outside the gene matches. CDR3 sequence reads: CASRGLAYTDTQYF. The CDR3 DNA follows: TGTGCCAGCAGGGGACTAGCGTACACAGATACGCAGTATTTT.